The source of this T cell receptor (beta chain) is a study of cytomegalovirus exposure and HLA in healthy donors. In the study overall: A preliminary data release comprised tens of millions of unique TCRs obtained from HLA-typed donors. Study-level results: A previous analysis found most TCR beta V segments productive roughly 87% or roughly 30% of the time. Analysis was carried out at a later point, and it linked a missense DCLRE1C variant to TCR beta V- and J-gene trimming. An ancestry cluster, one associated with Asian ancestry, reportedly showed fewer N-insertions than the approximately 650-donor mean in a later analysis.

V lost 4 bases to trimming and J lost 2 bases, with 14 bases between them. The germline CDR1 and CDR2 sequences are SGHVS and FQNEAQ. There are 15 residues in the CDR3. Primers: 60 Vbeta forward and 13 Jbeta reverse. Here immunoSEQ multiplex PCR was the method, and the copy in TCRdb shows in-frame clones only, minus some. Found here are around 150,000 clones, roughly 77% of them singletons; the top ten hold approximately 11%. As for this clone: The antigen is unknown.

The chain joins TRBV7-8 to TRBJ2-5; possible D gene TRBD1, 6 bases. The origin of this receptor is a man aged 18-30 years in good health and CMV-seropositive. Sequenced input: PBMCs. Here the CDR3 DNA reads TGTGCCAGCAGCTGGCCCGGGACATATCAAGAGACCCAGTACTTC. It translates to CASSWPGTYQETQYF. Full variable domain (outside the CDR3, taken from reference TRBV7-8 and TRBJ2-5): GAGVSQSPRYKVAKRGQDVALRCDPISGHVSLFWYQQALGQGPEFLTYFQNEAQLDKSGLPSDRFFAERPEGSVSTLKIQRTQQEDSAVYLCASSWPGTYQETQYFGPGTRLLVL.